The T cell receptor beta chain described here comes from a study of T cell responses to AZD1222 COVID-19 vaccine. The assay was immunoSEQ multiplex PCR, and TCRdb's table has in-frame clones only and misses some. The sample carries 90,000 to 120,000 clones, about 90% recorded once. Study findings and constraints: Females made up more of the donors, who were largely white British, and clonal diversity may have come out too low. Among vaccine-associated CD4 TCRs, coverage spanned spike, with dominance at 160-218 and 743-854.

Germline CDR1 is SGHTA and CDR2 is FQGTGA. V was pared by 1 base and J by 0 bases, with 7 bases between. The CDR3 spans 15 residues. Remarks on this clone: What it binds is not known.

The TCR was taken from an adult who received the AZD1222 COVID-19 vaccine. Sequenced here: peripheral blood, sampled 28 days after the second AZD1222 dose. The genes are TRBV7-3 and TRBJ1-3; no clear D gene. DNA of the CDR3: TGTGCCAGCAGCTTAAATGCAGGCTCTGGAAACACCATATATTTT. It is translated as CASSLNAGSGNTIYF.